This T cell receptor (beta chain) was recovered during a study of metastatic and nonmetastatic thyroid tumors. Study context: Across blood and tumor or nodule tissue, repertoires from malignant and benign thyroid patients were compared with one another.

Whole-study results and caveats: TCR beta diversity was reportedly significantly higher in malignant thyroid tumors than benign nodules, in blood and tumor.

Not a single patient had been given any form of treatment at any point before undergoing thyroid surgery. In germline, CDR1 is LNHDA, CDR2 SQIVND (reference sequence). This CDR3 is 15 amino acids long. For this clone: Its cognate antigen is unknown.

TCRdb reanalyzed the PCR reads with MiXCR. The sample includes tens of thousands of clones, around 20% of them seen just once. The sequence was obtained from a female donor with papillary thyroid cancer or a benign thyroid nodule (not recorded which). Some clones in this sample may be carry-over from other donors' samples. The chain carries TRBV19 and TRBJ2-4; 12 bases fit TRBD2. The assigned J gene may be wrong: the sequence end matches TRBJ2-1 better. Sequenced: adjacent normal tissue. The CDR3: CASSSLTSGGSPQFF. CDR3 nucleotide sequence: TGTGCCAGTAGTTCCCTGACTAGCGGGGGATCTCCTCAGTTCTTC.